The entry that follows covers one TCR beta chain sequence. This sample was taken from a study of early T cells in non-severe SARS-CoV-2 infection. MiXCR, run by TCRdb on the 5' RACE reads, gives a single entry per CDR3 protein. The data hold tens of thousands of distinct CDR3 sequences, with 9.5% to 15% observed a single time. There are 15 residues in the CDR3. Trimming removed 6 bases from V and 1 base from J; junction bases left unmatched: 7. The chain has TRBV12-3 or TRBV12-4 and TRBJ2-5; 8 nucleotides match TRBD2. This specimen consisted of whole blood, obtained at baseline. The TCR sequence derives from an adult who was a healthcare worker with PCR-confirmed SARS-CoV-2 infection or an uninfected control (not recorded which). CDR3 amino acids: CASSLNSGGQETQYF. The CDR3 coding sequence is TGTGCCAGCAGCCTCAACAGCGGGGGCCAAGAGACCCAGTACTTC.